This T cell receptor (beta chain) derives from a study of cytomegalovirus exposure and HLA in healthy donors. Findings and caveats of the study: The study had only CMV serostatus as immune exposure information. A later analysis showed that HLA-associated TCR beta chains had undergone more clonal expansion than equally common others. In vitro assays verified that three CMV-associated chains recognized CMV antigens specifically.

As regards this clone: Its antigen is as yet unknown.

The trim removed 6 bases at V and 4 bases at J, leaving 12 bases unmatched. The CDR3 runs to 17 residues. Looked up from germline, CDR1 is MNHEY and CDR2 is SMNVEV (reference sequence). A multiplex PCR was run with 60 Vbeta primers and 13 Jbeta primers. Sequencing was performed with immunoSEQ multiplex PCR; in TCRdb, only in-frame clones are kept and a portion is missing. Seen here are 200,000 to 250,000 clones, more than 85% observed once, and the top ten hold over 0.95%. The gene calls are TRBV27 and TRBJ1-2, with 12 bases lining up with TRBD1. The specimen sequenced was PBMCs. This receptor was identified in a woman aged 18-29 years in good health and CMV-seronegative. DNA of the CDR3: TGTGCCAGCAGACCTGCCGGGACAGGGGGCGTGGGCTATGGCTACACCTTC. Protein: CASRPAGTGGVGYGYTF.